This TCR beta chain was captured by sequencing in a study of blood T cell repertoires in COVID-19. Study background: Some COVID-19 samples were acute and others convalescent; all came from the United States, Italy and Spain. Sources were T cells, B-cell-depleted T cells, or PBMCs; the material itself was cDNA or gDNA.

Unmatched junction bases numbered 5, after V lost 4 bases and J lost 6 bases. CDR1 and CDR2 from the germline V gene are MNHEY and SMNVEV (reference sequence). The CDR3 covers 14 residues. Here immunoSEQ multiplex PCR was the method, and the copy in TCRdb shows in-frame clones only, minus some. The sample consists of roughly 62,000 clones, roughly 80% of them appearing once. In this sample, this clone turned up a few times. The chain links TRBV27 to TRBJ2-1; 8 nucleotides align to TRBD2. The sample taken for sequencing was peripheral blood. This sequence originates from a human donor in a cohort sampled during active COVID-19. For the CDR3, the DNA is TGTGCCAGCAGTTCGGGACTAGTTCGCAATGAGCAGTTCTTC. Amino acid sequence: CASSSGLVRNEQFF.